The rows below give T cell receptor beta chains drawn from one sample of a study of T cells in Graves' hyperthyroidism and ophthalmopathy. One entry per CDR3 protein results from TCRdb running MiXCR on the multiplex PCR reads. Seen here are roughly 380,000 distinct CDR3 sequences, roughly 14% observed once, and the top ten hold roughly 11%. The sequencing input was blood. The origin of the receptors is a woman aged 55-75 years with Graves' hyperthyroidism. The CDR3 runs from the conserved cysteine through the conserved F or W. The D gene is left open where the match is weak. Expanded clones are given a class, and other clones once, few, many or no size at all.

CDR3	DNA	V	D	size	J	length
CASKGQGGTGELFF	TGTGCCAGTAAAGGACAGGGGGGCACCGGGGAGCTGTTTTTT	TRBV7-9	TRBD1	.	TRBJ2-2	14
CAGTRESEQFF	TGTGCCGGGACCCGGGAGTCTGAGCAGTTCTTC	TRBV2	.	.	TRBJ2-1	11
CSVFTGKNYEQFF	TGCAGCGTCTTTACCGGGAAGAATTATGAGCAGTTCTTC	TRBV29-1	.	many	TRBJ2-1	13
CASTASGLAGIRPLYEQYF	TGTGCCAGTACCGCCTCCGGACTAGCGGGAATTCGGCCTCTTTACGAGCAGTACTTC	TRBV19	TRBD2	.	TRBJ2-7	19
CASSPPEETQYF	TGTGCCAGCTCACCACCGGAGGAGACCCAGTACTTC	TRBV18	.	many	TRBJ2-5	12
CASTSRGTGELFF	TGTGCCAGCACCTCCAGGGGCACCGGGGAGCTGTTTTTT	TRBV27	.	.	TRBJ2-2	13
CASTNRDGYTF	TGTGCCAGTACTAACCGTGATGGCTACACCTTC	TRBV2	.	many	TRBJ1-2	11
CASSMERLAGSGEQYF	TGTGCCAGTAGTATGGAAAGACTAGCGGGATCGGGTGAGCAGTACTTC	TRBV19	TRBD2	.	TRBJ2-7	16
CASSLSVIGTDYGYTF	TGCGCCAGCAGCTTGTCTGTGATCGGGACGGACTATGGCTACACCTTC	TRBV5-1	.	few	TRBJ1-2	16
CASSPPLRKDGTEAFF	TGTGCCAGCAGTCCTCCGTTACGGAAGGATGGGACTGAAGCTTTCTTT	TRBV27	.	many	TRBJ1-1	16
CASSPQGAPGANVLTF	TGTGCCAGCTCACCACAGGGGGCCCCCGGGGCCAACGTCCTGACTTTC	TRBV18	TRBD1	.	TRBJ2-6	16
CAIRRDSANYGYTF	TGTGCCATCAGAAGGGACAGCGCGAACTATGGCTACACCTTC	TRBV10-3	TRBD1	many	TRBJ1-2	14
CASSYDAGSSYGYTF	TGTGCCAGCAGCTACGACGCGGGATCCAGCTATGGCTACACCTTC	TRBV7-9	.	few	TRBJ1-2	15